Listed below are T cell receptor beta chains from one sample, sequenced in a study of graft-versus-host responses after intestinal transplantation. Their target antigens are unknown. The protocol was immunoSEQ multiplex PCR, while the TCRdb copy is restricted to in-frame clones and leaves out a portion. The sample lists fewer than 90,000 clones, over 90% occurring once. This specimen was unstimulated CD4+ T cells sorted from spleen or lymph node cells, taken before transplant. These receptors came from a human donor who was the organ donor for an intestinal transplant. Both conserved end residues are part of each CDR3.

V,J,CDR3
TRBV6-1,TRBJ1-3,CASSAQVGSGNTIYF
TRBV5-1,TRBJ1-2,CASSLVGELNGYTF
TRBV7-9,TRBJ2-5,CASSLDGETQYF
TRBV7-9,TRBJ2-1,CASSLQGILIYNEQFF
TRBV4-2,TRBJ2-7,CASSLKHGGYSYEQYF
TRBV10-3,TRBJ1-1,CAISESEQGNTEAFF
TRBV7-2,TRBJ2-6,CASSPGQGRTGANVLTF
TRBV2,TRBJ1-6,CASSPSSYNSPLHF
TRBV10-3,TRBJ1-5,CAIGHTGAQPQHF
TRBV4-1,TRBJ2-3,CASSPGGRGVTDTQYF
TRBV29-1,TRBJ2-3,CSVEGEVGPTDTQYF
TRBV11-3,TRBJ2-2,CASSSSSGGANTGELFF
TRBV6-1,TRBJ2-7,CASTSGASYEQYF
TRBV27,TRBJ2-2,CASSYRDRSGTGELFF
TRBV6-1,TRBJ1-5,CASRTGWLDQPQHF
TRBV19,-,CASSSGGAYEQYF
TRBV19,TRBJ1-3,CASTGTNSGNTIYF
TRBV7-3,-,CASSGTGDYEQYF
TRBV7-9,-,CASSRKPGQSYEQYF
TRBV28,TRBJ1-1,CASVELWGSNTEAFF
TRBV7-9,TRBJ1-1,CASSLMNTEAFF
TRBV2,TRBJ1-5,CASQRQGDGQPQHF
TRBV27,TRBJ2-7,CASIGTSNYEQYF
TRBV20-1,TRBJ2-1,CSARWGALQFF
TRBV5-1,TRBJ2-2,CASSSGLETTTGELFF
TRBV6-5,TRBJ1-2,CAIRSSGTGLDGYTF
TRBV5-5,TRBJ1-5,CASSPTANNQPQHF
TRBV29-1,TRBJ2-5,CSVERGYQETQYF
TRBV6-1,TRBJ1-1,CASRLDSGLSEAFF
TRBV6-1,TRBJ1-1,CASSGQRTTEAFF
TRBV29-1,TRBJ2-3,CSVGTSGGVTDTQYF
TRBV2,TRBJ1-5,CASSVRIAGGSNQPQHF
TRBV19,TRBJ1-5,CASSLSDWRNQPQHF